This entry describes one T cell receptor (beta chain). The assay was immunoSEQ multiplex PCR, and TCRdb's table has in-frame clones only and misses some. The sample contains about 49,000 clones, roughly nine tenths of which appear only once. This sample is part of a study of T cell changes during pregnancy in multiple sclerosis. The CDR3 has 16 residues. The germline V gene has CDR1 MRHNA and CDR2 SNTAGT. V was shortened by 0 bases and J by 5 bases, with 13 bases between the two germline ends. This chain links TRBV6-4 with TRBJ2-2; tentatively, D is TRBD1 (6 bases). Sequenced here: CD4+ T cells from peripheral blood mononuclear cells, sampled in the second trimester of pregnancy. This TCR was recovered from a female donor in good health, enrolled as a control in a pregnancy study. CDR3 sequence reads: CASSDSKQGGTGELFF. The CDR3 bases are TGTGCCAGCAGTGACTCGAAACAGGGCGGAACCGGGGAGCTGTTTTTT.